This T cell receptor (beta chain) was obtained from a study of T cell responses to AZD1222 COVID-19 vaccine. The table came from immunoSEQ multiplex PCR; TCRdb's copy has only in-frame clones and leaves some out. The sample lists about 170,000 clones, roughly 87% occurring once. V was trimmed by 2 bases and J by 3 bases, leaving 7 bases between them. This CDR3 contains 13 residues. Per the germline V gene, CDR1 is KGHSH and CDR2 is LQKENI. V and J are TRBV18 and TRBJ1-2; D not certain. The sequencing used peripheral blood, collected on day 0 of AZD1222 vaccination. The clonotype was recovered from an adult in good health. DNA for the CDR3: TGTGCCAGCTCACCAGGGAGGGACTATGGCTACACCTTC. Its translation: CASSPGRDYGYTF.